The sample holds a few counts of the clone carrying this T cell receptor (beta chain). What it binds is unknown. The record originates from a study of post-analysis software for immune sequencing data. V dropped 5 bases and J dropped 0 bases, with 14 bases sitting between them. This CDR3 has 16 amino acids. Germline loops: CDR1 SEHNR, CDR2 FQNEAQ (reference sequence). Each TCR beta cDNA library carried unique molecular identifiers. TCRdb analysed the PCR reads with MiXCR anew, one entry per CDR3 protein. The repertoire holds roughly 600,000 distinct CDR3 sequences, with about 40% as singletons. Study-level points and caveats: Comparison of patients with controls showed roughly five TRBV segments more frequent in patients, TRBV5-6, TRBV5-1 and TRBV20-1 among them. Diversity measured as normalized Chao1 was significantly lower in multiple sclerosis patients than in controls.

What was sequenced was blood. The rearrangement links TRBV7-9 to TRBJ2-1; a weak D match, TRBD2 (6 bases). The receptor comes from a girl aged 5 to 17 with multiple sclerosis. DNA for the CDR3: TGTGCCAGCAGCATCGTAGCGGTCGGCTCCTACAATGAGCAGTTCTTC. This translates into CASSIVAVGSYNEQFF.